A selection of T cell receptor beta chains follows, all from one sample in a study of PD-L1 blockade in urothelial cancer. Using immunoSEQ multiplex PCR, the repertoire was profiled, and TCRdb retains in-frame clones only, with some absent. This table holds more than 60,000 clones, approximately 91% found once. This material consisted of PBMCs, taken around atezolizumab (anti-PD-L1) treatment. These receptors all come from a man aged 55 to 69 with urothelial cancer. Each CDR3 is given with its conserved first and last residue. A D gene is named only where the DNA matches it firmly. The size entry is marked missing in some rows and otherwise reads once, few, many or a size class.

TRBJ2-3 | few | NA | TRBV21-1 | TGTGCCAGCAGCAAAGGTGACCCAACTACTAGCACAGATACGCAGTATTTT | CASSKGDPTTSTDTQYF
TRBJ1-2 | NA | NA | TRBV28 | TGTGCCAGCAGTTCCCCCGCCAGGGGAAATGGCTACACCTTC | CASSSPARGNGYTF
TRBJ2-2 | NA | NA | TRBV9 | TGTGCCAGCAGCGTAGGGGAAGGGGGGGTGGAACGCGGGGAGCTGTTTTTT | CASSVGEGGVERGELFF
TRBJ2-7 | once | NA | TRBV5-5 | TGTGCCAGCAGCCCTCCGGGACATTTATCCTACGAGCAGTACTTC | CASSPPGHLSYEQYF
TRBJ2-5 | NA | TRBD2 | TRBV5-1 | TGCGCCAGCAGCAATACAGCGGGAACGGAGACCCAGTACTTC | CASSNTAGTETQYF
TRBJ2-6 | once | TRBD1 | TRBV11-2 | TGTGCCAGCACCAGACAGGGATCTGGGGCCAACGTCCTGACTTTC | CASTRQGSGANVLTF
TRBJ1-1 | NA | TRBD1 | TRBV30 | TGTGCCTGGAGTACGGGGACAGGGGACACTGAAGCTTTCTTT | CAWSTGTGDTEAFF
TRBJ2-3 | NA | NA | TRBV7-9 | TGTGCCAGCAGCTCCTCAGTATTTACGCAGTATTTT | CASSSSVFTQYF
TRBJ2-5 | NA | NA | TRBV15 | TGTGCCACCAGCAGAGGAGGTTTTGAGACCCAGTACTTC | CATSRGGFETQYF
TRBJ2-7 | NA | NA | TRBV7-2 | TGTGCCAGCAGCTTAATCACCGTGACTAGGGCCTACGAGCAGTACTTC | CASSLITVTRAYEQYF
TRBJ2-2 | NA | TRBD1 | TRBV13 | TGTGCCAGCAGCCAGAGGACAGGTAGGGGGACCGGGGAGCTGTTTTTT | CASSQRTGRGTGELFF
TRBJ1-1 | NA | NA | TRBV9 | TGTGCCAGCAGCCCTGAGGGAGGTCCCTTGAACACTGAAGCTTTCTTT | CASSPEGGPLNTEAFF
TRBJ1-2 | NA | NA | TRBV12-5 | TGTGCTAGTGGTCCTAAAGGGGCCCACTATGGCTACACCTTC | CASGPKGAHYGYTF
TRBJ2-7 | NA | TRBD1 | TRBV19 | TGTGCCAGCGGGACATTTACAGGGGACGAGCAGTACTTC | CASGTFTGDEQYF
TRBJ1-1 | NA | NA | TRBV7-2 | TGTGCCAGCAGCCGTACTTCGGGAGTCACTGAAGCTTTCTTT | CASSRTSGVTEAFF
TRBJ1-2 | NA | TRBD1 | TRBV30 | TGTGCCTCCCTGACAGGGTACTTTTATGGCTACACCTTC | CASLTGYFYGYTF
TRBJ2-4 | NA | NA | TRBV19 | TGTGCCAGTAGTATCGAGGCAATCCGCCCCGCCAAAAACATTCAGTACTTC | CASSIEAIRPAKNIQYF
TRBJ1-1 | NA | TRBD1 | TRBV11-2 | TGTGCCAGCAGCTTCTCCAGGGGGGTCACTGAAGCTTTCTTT | CASSFSRGVTEAFF
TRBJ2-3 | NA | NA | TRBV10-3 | TGTGCCATCAGTGACCCACCCCGGGATACGCAGTATTTT | CAISDPPRDTQYF
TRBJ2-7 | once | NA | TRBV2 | TGTGCCAGCAGCAGGGAAACAGGGCCCTACGAGCAGTACTTC | CASSRETGPYEQYF